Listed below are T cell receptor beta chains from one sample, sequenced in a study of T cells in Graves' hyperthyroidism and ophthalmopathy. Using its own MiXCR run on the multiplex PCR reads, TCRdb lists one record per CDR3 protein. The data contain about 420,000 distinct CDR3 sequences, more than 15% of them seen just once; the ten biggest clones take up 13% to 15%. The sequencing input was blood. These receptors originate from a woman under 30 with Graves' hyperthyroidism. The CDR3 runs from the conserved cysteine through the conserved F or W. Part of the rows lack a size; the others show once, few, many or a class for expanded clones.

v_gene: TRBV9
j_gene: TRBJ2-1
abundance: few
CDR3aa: CASSVDQGRMFF

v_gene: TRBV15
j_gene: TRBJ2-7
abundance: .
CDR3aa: CATSARSGTYEQYF

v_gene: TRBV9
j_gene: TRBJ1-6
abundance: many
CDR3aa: CASSGRGENSPLHF

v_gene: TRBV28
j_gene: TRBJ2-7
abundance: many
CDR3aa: CASSFSTADKQYF

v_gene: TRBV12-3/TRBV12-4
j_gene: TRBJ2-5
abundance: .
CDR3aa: CASSFKGTSGGLVETQYF

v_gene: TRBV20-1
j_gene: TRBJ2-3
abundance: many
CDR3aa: CSASLAGGTDTQYF

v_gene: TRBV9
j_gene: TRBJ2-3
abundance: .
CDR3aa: CASSVEGAGTDTQYF

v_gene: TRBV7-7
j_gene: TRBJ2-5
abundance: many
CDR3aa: CASSRGSDQETQYF

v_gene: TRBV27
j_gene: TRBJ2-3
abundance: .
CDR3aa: CASKIGQGANTQYF

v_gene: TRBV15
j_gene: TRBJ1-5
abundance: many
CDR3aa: CATSGPFRGRGQPQHF

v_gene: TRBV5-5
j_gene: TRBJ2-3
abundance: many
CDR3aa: CASSLATLGTDTQYF

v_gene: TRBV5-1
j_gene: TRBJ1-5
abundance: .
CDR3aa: CASSARKYSNQPQHF

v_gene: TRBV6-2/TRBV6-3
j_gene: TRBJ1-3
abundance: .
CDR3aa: CASSYYGQGAGNTIYF

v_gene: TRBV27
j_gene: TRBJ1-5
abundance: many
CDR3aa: CASSLSPTGLNNQPQHF

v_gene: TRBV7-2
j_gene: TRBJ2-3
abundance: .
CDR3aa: CASSSGSGGEGRTDTQYF

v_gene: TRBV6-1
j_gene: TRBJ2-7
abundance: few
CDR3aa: CASSLRRGPHEQYF

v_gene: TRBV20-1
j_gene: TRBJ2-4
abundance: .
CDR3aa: CSAIVLDSKGSKNIQYF

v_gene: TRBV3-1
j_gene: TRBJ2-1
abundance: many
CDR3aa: CASSQVLGAYNEQFF

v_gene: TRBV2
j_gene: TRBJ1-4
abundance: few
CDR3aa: CASSEQGRGQKLFF

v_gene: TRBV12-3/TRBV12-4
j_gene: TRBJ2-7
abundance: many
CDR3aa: CASSPAGTDYEQYF

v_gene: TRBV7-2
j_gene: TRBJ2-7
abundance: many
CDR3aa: CASSLAHHEQYF

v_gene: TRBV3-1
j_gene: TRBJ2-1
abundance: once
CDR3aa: CASSSRTSVHEQFF

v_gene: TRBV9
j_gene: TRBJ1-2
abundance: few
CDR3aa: CASSVKTGGDGYTF

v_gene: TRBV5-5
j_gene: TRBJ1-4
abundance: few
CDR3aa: CASNREGEVAEKLFF

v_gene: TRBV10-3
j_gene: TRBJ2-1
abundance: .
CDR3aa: CAISEHPASENNEQFF

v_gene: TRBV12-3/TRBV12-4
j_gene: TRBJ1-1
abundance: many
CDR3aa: CASSTTRQGMNTEAFF

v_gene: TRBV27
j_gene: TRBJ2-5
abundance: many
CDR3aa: CASSSSGGPQETQYF